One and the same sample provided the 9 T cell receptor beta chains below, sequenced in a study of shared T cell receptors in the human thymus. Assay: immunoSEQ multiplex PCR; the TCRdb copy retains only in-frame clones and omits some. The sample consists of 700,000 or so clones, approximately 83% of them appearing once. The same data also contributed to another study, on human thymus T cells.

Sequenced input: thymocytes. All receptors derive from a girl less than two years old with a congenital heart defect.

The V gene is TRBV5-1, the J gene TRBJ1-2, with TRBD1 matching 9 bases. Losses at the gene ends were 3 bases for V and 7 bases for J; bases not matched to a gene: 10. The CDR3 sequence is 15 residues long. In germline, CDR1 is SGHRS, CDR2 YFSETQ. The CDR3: CASSWNRDRDAGYTF. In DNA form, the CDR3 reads TGCGCCAGCAGCTGGAACCGGGACAGGGACGCTGGCTACACCTTC.

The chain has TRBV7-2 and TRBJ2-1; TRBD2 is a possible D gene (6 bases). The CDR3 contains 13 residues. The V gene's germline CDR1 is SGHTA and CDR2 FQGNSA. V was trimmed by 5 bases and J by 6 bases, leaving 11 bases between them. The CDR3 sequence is CASSSGTSNEQFF. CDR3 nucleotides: TGTGCCAGCAGCAGTGGGACTTCCAATGAGCAGTTCTTC.

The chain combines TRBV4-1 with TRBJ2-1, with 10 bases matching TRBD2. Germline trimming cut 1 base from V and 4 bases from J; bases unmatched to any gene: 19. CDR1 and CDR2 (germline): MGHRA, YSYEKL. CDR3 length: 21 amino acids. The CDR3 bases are TGCGCCAGCAGCCAAGTCCCCGTGGCTGAAGGCCTAGCGGGGGAATACAATGAGCAGTTCTTC. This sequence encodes CASSQVPVAEGLAGEYNEQFF.

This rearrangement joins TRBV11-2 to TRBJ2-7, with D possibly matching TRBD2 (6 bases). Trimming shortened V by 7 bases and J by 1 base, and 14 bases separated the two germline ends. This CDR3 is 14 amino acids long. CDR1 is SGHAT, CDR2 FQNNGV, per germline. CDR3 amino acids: CASTSPGESYEQYF. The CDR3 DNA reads TGTGCCAGCACCTCCCCGGGGGAGTCCTACGAGCAGTACTTC.

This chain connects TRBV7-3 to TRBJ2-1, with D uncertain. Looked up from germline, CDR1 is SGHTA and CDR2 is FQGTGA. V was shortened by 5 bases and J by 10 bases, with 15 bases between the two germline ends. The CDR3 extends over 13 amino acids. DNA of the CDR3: TGTGCCAGCAGCCCCGTTGGATCGCGGGAGCAGTTCTTC. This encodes CASSPVGSREQFF.

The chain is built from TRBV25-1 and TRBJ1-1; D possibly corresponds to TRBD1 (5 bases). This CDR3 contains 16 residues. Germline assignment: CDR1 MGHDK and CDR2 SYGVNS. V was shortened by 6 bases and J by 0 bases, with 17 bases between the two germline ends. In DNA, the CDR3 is TGTGCCAGCAGATCGACAGTGAAGGGAATGAACACTGAAGCTTTCTTT. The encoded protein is CASRSTVKGMNTEAFF.

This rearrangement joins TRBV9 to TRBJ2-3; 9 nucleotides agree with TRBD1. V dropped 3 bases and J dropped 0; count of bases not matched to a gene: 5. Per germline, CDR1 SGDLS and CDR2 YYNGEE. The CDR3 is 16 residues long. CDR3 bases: TGTGCCAGCAGCGCGCCCGGGACAGGGAGCACAGATACGCAGTATTTT. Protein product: CASSAPGTGSTDTQYF.

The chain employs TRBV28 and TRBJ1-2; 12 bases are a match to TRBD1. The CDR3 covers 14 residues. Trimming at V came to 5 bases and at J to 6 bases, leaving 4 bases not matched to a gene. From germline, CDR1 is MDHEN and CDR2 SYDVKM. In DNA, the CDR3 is TGTGCCAGCAGTACGGGACAGGGGGCAAATGGCTACACCTTC. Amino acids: CASSTGQGANGYTF.

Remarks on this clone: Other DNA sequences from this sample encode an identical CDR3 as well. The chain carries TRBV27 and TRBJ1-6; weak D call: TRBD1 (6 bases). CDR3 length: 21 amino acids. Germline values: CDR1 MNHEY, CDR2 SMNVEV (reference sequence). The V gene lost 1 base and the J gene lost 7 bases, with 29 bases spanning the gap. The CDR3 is CASSLWRGRDEGSRGNSPLHF. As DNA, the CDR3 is TGTGCCAGCAGTTTATGGAGGGGGAGGGATGAGGGGAGTAGGGGGAATTCACCCCTCCACTTT.